This TCR beta chain was captured in a study of blood T cell repertoires in COVID-19. Looked up from germline, CDR1 is SGHRS and CDR2 is YFSETQ. The V gene lost 0 bases and the J gene lost 11 bases, with 20 bases spanning the gap. The CDR3 runs to 15 residues. This table comes from immunoSEQ multiplex PCR, and its TCRdb copy is limited to in-frame clones, with some not included. The sample yields 23,000 or so clones, 65% to 90% seen once. The chain links TRBV5-1 to TRBJ1-1, with TRBD1 as a possible D gene (6 bases). This sequence originates from an older man with acute or convalescent COVID-19. The sample consisted of peripheral blood. The CDR3 is CASSLEPPPGQNAFF. DNA of the CDR3: TGCGCCAGCAGCTTGGAGCCACCTCCCGGACAGAATGCTTTCTTT.